One T cell receptor (beta chain) is described in this entry. Its antigen is unidentified. The sample is drawn from a study of a mutant IDH1 vaccine in newly diagnosed glioma. This CDR3 has 15 residues. Germline values: CDR1 SEHNR, CDR2 FQNEAQ (reference sequence). Trimming took 7 bases from V and 4 from J, leaving 20 bases between them. Assay: immunoSEQ multiplex PCR; the TCRdb copy retains only in-frame clones and omits some. The sample lists roughly 50,000 clones; around 80% were seen once. As to time point: week 35, safety follow-up. All doses held 300 ug of mutant IDH1 20-mer peptide, with topical imiquimod.

The TCR comes from a woman under 30 with glioma. The chain recombines TRBV7-9 with TRBJ2-7, with D tentatively TRBD2 (6 bases). Specimen: PBMCs, collected from a glioma patient whose treatment included an IDH1 peptide vaccine. DNA of the CDR3: TGTGCCAGCACCCCGAGCCGGGGGACCGGGTACGAGCAGTACTTC. Its protein is CASTPSRGTGYEQYF.